The next 23 T cell receptor beta chains were all read from a single sample in a study of T cells of healthy individuals. Each CDR3 protein is one row after TCRdb ran MiXCR on the 5' RACE reads. The top ten hold around 6.4% of the sample, which has some 100,000 distinct CDR3 sequences, approximately 18% seen once. These receptors originate from a human donor in good health.

This clonotype was seen a few times. This chain links TRBV3-1 with TRBJ1-5, with a weak D call TRBD1 (5 bases). Germline values: CDR1 LGHDT, CDR2 YNNKEL (reference sequence). V gave up 1 base and J gave up 9 bases, with 10 bases separating them. This CDR3 has 13 residues. The CDR3 here is CASSQGFGGPQHF. CDR3 nucleotide sequence: TGTGCCAGCAGCCAAGGTTTCGGGGGGCCCCAGCATTTT.

Only a few counts were recorded for this clonotype. The chain has TRBV20-1 and TRBJ2-3; 10 bases map to TRBD2. The trim removed 8 bases at V and 3 bases at J, leaving 5 bases unmatched. The CDR3 totals 13 residues. CDR1 is DFQATT, CDR2 SNEGSKA, per germline (reference sequence). Here the CDR3 reads CSPRAGGTDTQYF. The DNA of the CDR3 is TGCAGTCCCCGAGCGGGAGGGACAGATACGCAGTATTTT.

The chain employs TRBV29-1 and TRBJ2-7; tentative D call: TRBD1 (6 bases). Trimming took off 8 bases at V and 6 bases at J, with 14 bases between the two ends. The CDR3 length is 11 residues. The germline gives CDR1 SQVTM, CDR2 ANQGSEA. The CDR3 nucleotides read TGCAGCACCCGGACAGCCGGCGAGCAGTACTTC. Amino acid sequence: CSTRTAGEQYF.

This clonotype has just a few counts. The CDR3 protein is CASSQDMAETQYF. CDR3 DNA sequence: TGCGCCAGCAGCCAAGATATGGCGGAGACCCAGTACTTC. V gene TRBV4-3 combines with J gene TRBJ2-5; D not certain. From germline, CDR1 is LGHNA and CDR2 YSLEER. Trimming took 0 bases from V and 5 from J, leaving 7 bases between them. This CDR3 has 13 residues.

This chain joins TRBV5-1 and TRBJ2-5; D may be TRBD1 (6 bases). In germline, CDR1 is SGHRS, CDR2 YFSETQ. V shed 7 bases and J shed 4 bases, with 26 bases lying between them. The CDR3 is 17 amino acids. The CDR3 DNA follows: TGCGCCAGCCAAACCGGGACATGGGGTAGAAGTAGAGAGACCCAGTACTTC. Its translation: CASQTGTWGRSRETQYF.

This clonotype was seen a few times. V is TRBV29-1 and J is TRBJ2-5; D might be TRBD1 (5 bases). The germline CDR1 and CDR2 sequences are SQVTM and ANQGSEA. The CDR3 is 13 amino acids. Trimming removed 4 bases at V and 0 bases at J, with 9 bases between. CDR3 sequence: CSVAPGYQETQYF. The CDR3 bases are TGCAGCGTTGCCCCAGGGTACCAAGAGACCCAGTACTTC.

V gene TRBV18 combines with J gene TRBJ2-2; D gene unclear. Germline-derived CDR1 and CDR2 are KGHSH and LQKENI. The CDR3 runs 13 residues. The ends were cut back, 2 bases at V and 6 bases at J, with 7 bases in the middle. In DNA, the CDR3 is TGTGCCAGCTCACCATGGGATTCCGGGGAGCTGTTTTTT. Amino acids: CASSPWDSGELFF.

This clonotype was counted at least ten times. This chain links TRBV19 with TRBJ1-5; 10 bases map to TRBD1. CDR1 is LNHDA, CDR2 SQIVND, per germline (reference sequence). CDR3 length equals 16 residues. Trimming removed 1 base from V and 2 bases from J; junction bases left unmatched: 2. The CDR3 sequence: CASSIGGTGGNQPQHF. The CDR3 DNA follows: TGTGCCAGTAGTATAGGTGGGACAGGGGGCAATCAGCCCCAGCATTTT.

V gene TRBV12-3 or TRBV12-4 combines with J gene TRBJ1-5; D call uncertain. V was trimmed by 5 bases and J by 8 bases, leaving 13 bases between them. This CDR3 is 13 amino acids long. The CDR3 protein is CASSPPRGEPQHF. DNA for the CDR3: TGTGCCAGCAGTCCACCCCGGGGAGAGCCCCAGCATTTT.

Details on this clonotype: This may be a read error: a much more frequent sequence differs by one nucleotide. Since the CDR3 does not end with the conserved phenylalanine or tryptophan, this likely comes from a read error. The chain employs TRBV19 and TRBJ1-1, with D perhaps matching TRBD1 (5 bases). V lost 7 bases and J lost 3, with 9 bases in between. The CDR3 runs to 12 residues. CDR1 is LNHDA and CDR2 is SQIVND in the germline V gene (reference sequence). The chain's CDR3 is CASTGRYTEAFS. The DNA of the CDR3 is TGTGCCAGTACGGGACGGTACACTGAAGCTTTCTCT.

This clonotype has a handful of counts. This chain joins TRBV13 and TRBJ1-2, with no clear D. The length of the CDR3 is 14 residues. Trimming left V 4 bases short and J 4 bases short, with 13 bases between. Germline V lookup: CDR1 PRHDT, CDR2 FYEKMQ (reference sequence). This chain's CDR3 is CASSSRIWGYGYTF. The CDR3 DNA reads as TGTGCCAGCAGCTCGCGAATCTGGGGCTATGGCTACACCTTC.

This clonotype was detected a few times. The rearrangement uses TRBV7-8 and TRBJ2-1; 9 bases match TRBD2. Germline CDR1 is SGHVS and CDR2 is FQNEAQ. This CDR3 comprises 15 residues. V trimming: 5 bases; J trimming: 5 bases; junction bases outside the gene matches: 7. The DNA for the CDR3 is TGTGCCAGCAGCCCTGGGACTAGCCTGCACAATGAGCAGTTCTTC. This encodes CASSPGTSLHNEQFF.

This clonotype was counted between two and nine times. The chain couples TRBV2 to TRBJ1-5; 10 bases fit TRBD1. The CDR3 has 15 amino acids. V was pared by 8 bases and J by 0 bases, with 4 bases of the junction left unmatched. Germline V CDR1 and CDR2: SNHLY, FYNNEI. The CDR3 reads CASGTGEYSNQPQHF. CDR3 sequence (DNA): TGTGCCAGCGGGACAGGGGAATATAGCAATCAGCCCCAGCATTTT.

In its sample, this clonotype was seen a few times. The chain has TRBV28 and TRBJ2-2, with TRBD1 identical over 10 bases. The germline V gene has CDR1 MDHEN and CDR2 SYDVKM. Germline trimming cut 4 bases from V and 7 bases from J; bases unmatched to any gene: 15. This CDR3 is 18 amino acids long. The CDR3 loop is CASSSLPSTGGADGELFF. Here the CDR3 DNA reads TGTGCCAGCAGTTCCCTTCCATCGACAGGGGGCGCCGACGGGGAGCTGTTTTTT.

This clonotype was picked up a small number of times. The rearrangement links TRBV29-1 to TRBJ1-1; TRBD1 aligns across 7 bases. V gave up 5 bases and J gave up 5 bases; unmatched junction bases: 11. Germline CDR1 is SQVTM and CDR2 is ANQGSEA. The CDR3 runs 14 residues. The CDR3 here is CSVNMGGGGTEAFF. The CDR3, as DNA: TGCAGCGTTAACATGGGAGGGGGCGGGACTGAAGCTTTCTTT.

The chain employs TRBV4-2 and TRBJ2-5; the D is unclear. CDR3 length equals 14 residues. Trimming stripped 0 bases from V and 0 bases from J, with 5 bases between. CDR1 and CDR2 (germline): LGHNA, YNFKEQ. The CDR3: CASSQDQYQETQYF. The CDR3 DNA reads as TGTGCCAGCAGCCAAGATCAGTACCAAGAGACCCAGTACTTC.

This chain uses TRBV5-1 with TRBJ2-5, with D tentatively TRBD2 (6 bases). V was clipped by 5 bases and J by 4 bases, with 15 bases between them. The CDR3 extends over 14 amino acids. Germline V gives CDR1 SGHRS, CDR2 YFSETQ. The CDR3 loop is CASRRDLQGETQYF. DNA for the CDR3: TGCGCCAGCAGGAGGGACTTGCAAGGAGAGACCCAGTACTTC.

This clonotype has just a few counts. The gene calls are TRBV12-3 or TRBV12-4 and TRBJ2-1; no clear D. CDR3 length: 14 amino acids. V dropped 3 bases and J dropped 2 bases, with 8 bases sitting between them. The CDR3 sequence is CASSLRRAYNEQFF. The CDR3 nucleotides read TGTGCCAGCAGTTTGCGTCGCGCCTACAATGAGCAGTTCTTC.

This clonotype was seen a few times. This chain joins TRBV28 and TRBJ1-6; no clear D gene. Germline V gene sequence: CDR1 MDHEN, CDR2 SYDVKM. This CDR3 contains 12 residues. V shed 6 bases and J shed 8 bases, with 8 bases lying between them. CDR3 protein: CASRWLDSPLHF. The CDR3, as DNA: TGTGCCAGCAGGTGGTTGGATTCACCCCTCCACTTT.

This chain links TRBV11-1 with TRBJ2-5, with 7 bases that match TRBD1. V was pared by 0 bases and J by 3 bases, with 13 bases of the junction left unmatched. The germline V gene has CDR1 SGHAT and CDR2 FQDESV (reference sequence). The CDR3 sequence is 18 residues long. CDR3 in DNA: TGTGCCAGCAGCTTAGCCAACTCCGGGACAGAAAGTAAAGAGACCCAGTACTTC. Encoded protein: CASSLANSGTESKETQYF.

The chain has TRBV6-2 or TRBV6-3 and TRBJ2-1, with 11 positions matching TRBD1. Germline V gene lookup returns CDR1 MNHEY and CDR2 SVGEGT. CDR3 length: 17 amino acids. The V segment lost 2 bases and the J segment 3 bases; nucleotides outside the gene matches: 6. The CDR3 region is CASSYPGQGAGYNEQFF. CDR3 bases: TGTGCCAGCAGTTACCCCGGACAGGGGGCGGGCTACAATGAGCAGTTCTTC.

J is TRBJ2-5 and V is TRBV20-1, with unresolved D. V gave up 5 bases and J gave up 5 bases, with 12 bases separating them. Germline values: CDR1 DFQATT, CDR2 SNEGSKA (reference sequence). There are 12 residues in the CDR3. CDR3 DNA: TGCAGTGCTCAAAAAAACCGGGAGACCCAGTACTTC. Encoded protein: CSAQKNRETQYF.

This chain links TRBV6-2 or TRBV6-3 with TRBJ1-1; D not resolved. Germline V gene data show CDR1 as MNHEY and CDR2 as SVGEGT. V lost 4 bases and J 5 bases, leaving 11 bases between the germline ends. The CDR3 sequence is 13 residues long. The CDR3 DNA reads TGTGCCAGCAGTTTGGGCGGTTGGACTGAAGCTTTCTTT. As protein: CASSLGGWTEAFF.